Listed below are T cell receptor beta chains from one sample, sequenced in a study of blood T cells in healthy people across ages. TCRdb itself ran the 5' RACE reads through MiXCR, one entry per CDR3 protein. The sample records some 1.6 million distinct CDR3 sequences, about 31% being singletons. Sequenced material: blood. These receptors were taken from a woman in her thirties in good health. Each CDR3 is given with its conserved first and last residue. Fields, in order: clone size, D gene, V gene, J gene, CDR3 protein, CDR3 DNA. The D gene is left open where the match is weak. The size entry is marked missing in some rows and otherwise reads once, few, many or a size class.

NA	NA	TRBV21-1	TRBJ2-1	CASSTYGGGGAYNEQFF	TGTGCCAGCAGCACCTACGGGGGCGGGGGGGCCTACAATGAGCAGTTCTTC
NA	TRBD2	TRBV20-1	TRBJ2-3	CSAHQGQSGSTDTQYF	TGCAGTGCTCACCAGGGGCAGAGCGGGAGTACAGATACGCAGTATTTT
NA	TRBD1	TRBV6-4	TRBJ2-3	CASSPGQGVGDTQYF	TGTGCCAGCAGTCCCGGACAGGGGGTTGGAGATACGCAGTATTTT
few	NA	TRBV9	TRBJ2-1	CASSVDLAHEQFF	TGTGCCAGCAGCGTAGATCTAGCCCATGAGCAGTTCTTC
NA	NA	TRBV6-2/TRBV6-3	TRBJ1-2	CASLYGNSPNYGYTF	TGTGCCAGCCTTTATGGGAACAGTCCTAACTATGGCTACACCTTC
few	TRBD1	TRBV5-6	TRBJ2-5	CASSKIGQGAGETQYF	TGTGCCAGCAGTAAAATCGGACAGGGGGCTGGAGAGACCCAGTACTTC
few	NA	TRBV4-1	TRBJ1-2	CASSQSRGGDYGYTF	TGCGCCAGCAGCCAATCCCGAGGGGGAGACTATGGCTACACCTTC
NA	NA	TRBV7-9	TRBJ2-3	CASSLGWGANPPATQYF	TGTGCCAGCAGCTTAGGATGGGGGGCAAATCCCCCAGCTACGCAGTATTTT
NA	TRBD1	TRBV6-5	TRBJ1-1	CASSYSGQGVMNTEAFF	TGTGCCAGCAGTTACTCGGGACAGGGGGTAATGAACACTGAAGCTTTCTTT
few	NA	TRBV10-3	TRBJ1-1	CAIRPTELDTEAFF	TGTGCCATCAGACCGACAGAATTAGACACTGAAGCTTTCTTT
few	TRBD2	TRBV20-1	TRBJ2-3	CSARKTSGGFTDTQYF	TGCAGTGCCAGGAAGACTAGCGGTGGATTCACAGATACGCAGTATTTT
NA	TRBD2	TRBV2	TRBJ2-1	CASKEREGRREQFF	TGTGCCAGCAAGGAACGGGAGGGCCGGAGGGAGCAGTTCTTC
NA	TRBD1	TRBV20-1	TRBJ1-1	CRPTGDTEAFF	TGCAGGCCTACAGGGGACACTGAAGCTTTCTTT
NA	TRBD2	TRBV11-2	TRBJ2-7	CASRPTSGRGYEQYF	TGTGCCAGCAGACCTACTAGCGGGAGAGGGTACGAGCAGTACTTC
few	NA	TRBV7-9	TRBJ1-2	CASSHGGANYGYTF	TGTGCCAGCAGCCACGGGGGCGCCAACTATGGCTACACCTTC
few	TRBD1	TRBV7-2	TRBJ1-1	CASSTAGGATEAFF	TGTGCCAGCAGCACCGCAGGGGGCGCGACTGAAGCTTTCTTT
few	NA	TRBV14	TRBJ2-5	CASSQDRGVVRETQYF	TGTGCCAGCAGCCAAGACAGGGGTGTGGTTCGAGAGACCCAGTACTTC
few	NA	TRBV7-6	TRBJ2-7	CASSPRDGLYEQYF	TGTGCCAGCAGCCCCCGGGACGGATTGTACGAGCAGTACTTC
NA	NA	TRBV20-1	TRBJ2-3	CSARKVVSSTQYF	TGCAGTGCTAGAAAGGTGGTGAGTTCTACGCAGTATTTT
many	NA	TRBV27	TRBJ2-7	CASSLSRDGSSYEQYF	TGTGCCAGCAGTTTATCGAGGGACGGCAGCTCCTACGAGCAGTACTTC
NA	NA	TRBV4-1	TRBJ1-1	CASRLQGSNTEAFF	TGCGCCAGCCGACTTCAGGGGTCGAACACTGAAGCTTTCTTT
NA	TRBD2	TRBV5-1	TRBJ2-2	CASRLAGTTNTGEPFF	TGCGCCTCCAGACTAGCGGGGACAACGAACACCGGGGAGCCGTTTTTT
NA	TRBD1	TRBV20-1	TRBJ1-2	CSASLRTGANYGYTF	TGCAGTGCTAGTCTCCGGACAGGGGCTAACTATGGCTACACCTTC
NA	NA	TRBV7-2	TRBJ2-7	CASSFLGGPDEQYF	TGTGCCAGCAGTTTTTTAGGAGGGCCTGACGAGCAGTACTTC
few	TRBD2	TRBV20-1	TRBJ2-1	CSARDKASGSLNEQFF	TGCAGTGCTAGAGATAAGGCTAGCGGGTCCCTGAATGAGCAGTTCTTC
NA	NA	TRBV30	TRBJ2-6	CAWSGPRANVLTF	TGTGCCTGGAGTGGACCCCGGGCCAACGTCCTGACTTTC
NA	NA	TRBV21-1	TRBJ2-3	CASSGSGTSADTQYF	TGTGCCAGCAGTGGATCCGGGACTAGCGCAGATACGCAGTATTTT
NA	TRBD2	TRBV4-2	TRBJ2-1	CASSGPSGADNEQFF	TGTGCCAGCAGCGGACCTAGCGGGGCTGACAATGAGCAGTTCTTC
few	NA	TRBV12-3/TRBV12-4	TRBJ2-2	CASSFEGGNTGELFF	TGTGCCAGCAGTTTCGAGGGGGGGAACACCGGGGAGCTGTTTTTT
few	TRBD2	TRBV28	TRBJ2-7	CASRLAGRAYEQYF	TGTGCCAGCAGGCTAGCGGGAAGAGCCTACGAGCAGTACTTC
NA	NA	TRBV10-3	TRBJ1-1	CAISESAGENTEAFF	TGTGCCATCAGTGAGTCTGCAGGGGAGAACACTGAAGCTTTCTTT
NA	NA	TRBV20-1	TRBJ2-7	CSARDSRPKKTYYEQYF	TGCAGTGCTAGAGACTCGCGTCCAAAGAAGACCTATTACGAGCAGTACTTC
NA	NA	TRBV5-6	TRBJ2-4	CASSPTGPLGSIQYF	TGTGCCAGCAGCCCCACCGGACCATTAGGGAGCATTCAGTACTTC
NA	NA	TRBV27	TRBJ2-5	CASRGLLQETQYF	TGTGCCAGTCGCGGACTGTTACAAGAGACCCAGTACTTC
few	NA	TRBV20-1	TRBJ2-5	CSGSGLPETQYF	TGCAGTGGCTCCGGGCTCCCAGAGACCCAGTACTTC
NA	NA	TRBV6-1	TRBJ1-1	CASSEEPGMNTEAFF	TGTGCCAGCAGTGAAGAGCCAGGGATGAACACTGAAGCTTTCTTT
NA	NA	TRBV3-1	TRBJ2-3	CASSQVVRVSPSTDTQYF	TGTGCCAGCAGCCAAGTTGTGCGAGTCTCACCTAGCACAGATACGCAGTATTTT
NA	NA	TRBV21-1	TRBJ1-5	CASSSGTVGQHF	TGTGCCAGCAGCAGCGGGACAGTGGGCCAGCATTTT
NA	NA	TRBV11-1	TRBJ1-6	CASSLHGSNSPLHF	TGTGCCAGCAGCTTACATGGATCTAATTCACCCCTCCACTTT
NA	TRBD1	TRBV6-1	TRBJ1-5	CASIGQDGPNQPQHF	TGTGCCAGCATAGGACAGGACGGACCTAATCAGCCCCAGCATTTT
few	TRBD1	TRBV9	TRBJ2-7	CASSVGTGGRAGAYEQYF	TGTGCCAGCAGCGTAGGGACAGGGGGCAGAGCGGGAGCCTACGAGCAGTACTTC
NA	NA	TRBV12-3/TRBV12-4	TRBJ1-5	CASRVGGYNQPQHF	TGTGCCAGCCGGGTGGGGGGGTACAATCAGCCCCAGCATTTT
NA	NA	TRBV7-6	TRBJ1-3	CASSSPSAGNTIYF	TGTGCCAGCAGCTCCCCTTCTGCCGGAAACACCATATATTTT
NA	NA	TRBV27	TRBJ2-2	CASTRYTPGNTGELFF	TGTGCCAGCACCCGATATACCCCCGGGAACACCGGGGAGCTGTTTTTT
few	TRBD1	TRBV5-5	TRBJ2-7	CASSGVWDRAYEQYF	TGTGCCAGCAGCGGGGTGTGGGACAGGGCGTACGAGCAGTACTTC
NA	TRBD2	TRBV20-1	TRBJ2-1	CSAHIPGLAGDRVGQFF	TGCAGTGCCCACATCCCGGGACTAGCGGGTGACCGGGTTGGGCAGTTCTTC
NA	NA	TRBV7-3	TRBJ2-5	CASSLRPQGTQYF	TGTGCCAGCAGCTTAAGACCCCAAGGGACCCAGTACTTC
NA	NA	TRBV7-3	TRBJ2-3	CASSLTGTLTDTQYF	TGTGCCAGCAGCCTAACCGGGACCCTGACGGATACGCAGTATTTT
NA	NA	TRBV29-1	TRBJ1-2	CSVDGSIYGYTF	TGCAGCGTTGATGGCAGCATCTATGGCTACACCTTC
NA	NA	TRBV5-1	TRBJ1-4	CASKAYGGAYEKLFF	TGCGCCAGCAAAGCTTACGGGGGGGCCTATGAAAAACTGTTTTTT
few	NA	TRBV3-1	TRBJ2-1	CASSQERGLYNEQFF	TGTGCCAGCAGCCAAGAGAGGGGCCTCTACAATGAGCAGTTCTTC
NA	TRBD1	TRBV28	TRBJ1-2	CASSWDRVGGYYGYTF	TGTGCCAGCAGTTGGGACAGGGTTGGTGGTTACTATGGCTACACCTTC
few	TRBD1	TRBV4-1	TRBJ2-7	CASSHRRGPLYEQYF	TGCGCCAGCAGCCACCGCAGGGGGCCCCTCTACGAGCAGTACTTC
few	NA	TRBV7-3	TRBJ2-1	CASSLSVGDNEQFF	TGTGCCAGCAGCTTATCCGTCGGGGACAATGAGCAGTTCTTC